A single sample is the source of the 7 T cell receptor beta chains below, sequenced in a study of human T cells and chemical hapten exposure. TCRdb called the RACE reads again in MiXCR, with one record for every CDR3 protein. The repertoire consists of around 380,000 distinct CDR3 sequences, with more than 4.5% occurring once and the leading ten covering 2% to 2.5%. The time point is: patch test 1, 2 weeks after DPC sensitization. Treatment indicated: therapeutic diphenylcyclopropenone sensitization with weekly scalp DPC. Sequencing used whole blood, obtained in connection with sensitization to the hapten diphenylcyclopropenone (DPC). The receptors stem from a woman in her fifties or sixties with alopecia areata. Some clones in this sample may be carry-over from other donors' samples.

This clonotype appeared many times. This rearrangement joins TRBV20-1 to TRBJ2-3; 7 bases match TRBD2. This CDR3 has 15 residues. With V trimmed by 5 bases and J by 3 bases, 11 bases remained unmatched. Germline CDR1 DFQATT, CDR2 SNEGSKA (reference sequence). The CDR3 DNA is TGCAGTGCTCTAAGGGGAGGGTCAGGGACAGATACGCAGTATTTT. It yields the protein CSALRGGSGTDTQYF.

This clonotype has a count of ten or more. The gene calls are TRBV5-1 and TRBJ2-5, with 7 bases fitting TRBD1. This CDR3 has 13 residues. V lost 4 bases and J lost 3; bases outside the gene matches: 3. Germline loops: CDR1 SGHRS, CDR2 YFSETQ. The CDR3 spells CASSRTGEETQYF. Written as DNA, the CDR3 is TGCGCCAGCAGCCGGACAGGCGAAGAGACCCAGTACTTC.

The CDR3 nucleotides are TGCAGTGCTGCCCTCTTTCTGTCAGATACGCAGTATTTT. Protein product: CSAALFLSDTQYF. The genes are TRBV20-1 and TRBJ2-3; D call uncertain. The germline V gene encodes CDR1 DFQATT and CDR2 SNEGSKA (reference sequence). The CDR3 has 13 amino acids. Between the trimmed V and J ends, which lost 5 bases and 4 bases, there was a span of 13 bases.

This clonotype occurred a few times. This chain joins TRBV24-1 and TRBJ1-3; D is unclear. V was pared by 1 base and J by 4 bases, with 13 bases between. The CDR3 is 16 residues long. CDR1 and CDR2 from the germline V gene are KGHDR and SFDVKD. The CDR3 DNA reads TGTGCCACCAGTGATTTAATTCGGGGTAACGGAAACACCATATATTTT. This sequence encodes CATSDLIRGNGNTIYF.

At least ten counts were recorded for this clonotype. The chain couples TRBV4-2 to TRBJ2-3, with 7 nucleotides matching TRBD2. The germline gives CDR1 LGHNA, CDR2 YNFKEQ. CDR3 size: 15 residues. V shed 0 bases, J shed 4 bases, and the junction held 4 bases outside the gene matches. CDR3 amino acids: CASSQELASSDTQYF. CDR3 in DNA: TGTGCCAGCAGCCAAGAACTAGCGTCATCAGATACGCAGTATTTT.

This clonotype was seen more than once but under ten times. The J gene is TRBJ2-3, the V gene TRBV2; D assignment may be TRBD1 or TRBD2 (5 bases each). This CDR3 comprises 16 residues. Per the germline V gene, CDR1 is SNHLY and CDR2 is FYNNEI. Between the trimmed V and J ends, which lost 7 bases and 6 bases, there was a span of 23 bases. CDR3 residues: CASNRDVGLLRDTQYF. In DNA form, the CDR3 reads TGTGCCAGCAATAGGGACGTCGGACTGCTCCGGGATACGCAGTATTTT.

The chain couples TRBV5-4 to TRBJ2-7; TRBD2 matches at 11 bases. This CDR3 has 16 amino acids. Germline CDR1 is SGHNT and CDR2 is YYREEE (reference sequence). J lost 3 bases, V lost 6 bases, and 11 bases had no gene match. In DNA form, the CDR3 reads TGTGCCAGCACCCTCCAGACTAGCGGGAATGTCTACGAGCAGTACTTC. Protein: CASTLQTSGNVYEQYF.